The entry below gives a single T cell receptor (beta chain) sequence along with its context. Germline V lookup: CDR1 LGHNA, CDR2 YNFKEQ. The CDR3 extends over 18 amino acids. V was pared by 2 bases and J by 3 bases, with 9 bases of the junction left unmatched. This record belongs to a study of cytomegalovirus exposure and HLA in healthy donors. PCR was performed using 60 Vbeta and 13 Jbeta primers. Generated by immunoSEQ multiplex PCR, the TCRdb table keeps only in-frame clones and is missing some. With 200,000 to 250,000 clones in the sample, the ten largest clones hold roughly 0.89%. This receptor was obtained from a woman aged 25 to 39 in good health and CMV-seropositive. V gene TRBV4-2 combines with J gene TRBJ2-1, with 11 bases that match TRBD2. Sequenced: PBMCs. The CDR3 nucleotides are TGTGCCAGCAGCCAATTACAAACCGGGACTAGCGGCTACAATGAGCAGTTCTTC. It yields the protein CASSQLQTGTSGYNEQFF.